This T cell receptor (beta chain) was sequenced in a study of T cell responses to AZD1222 COVID-19 vaccine. Looking at the study overall: Samples with a second dose at about 4 or about 12 weeks were pooled together.

The CDR3 runs to 14 residues. Germline-derived CDR1 and CDR2 are LNHDA and SQIVND (reference sequence). Germline trimming cut 8 bases from V and 0 bases from J; bases unmatched to any gene: 4. Findings of the study overall: Nearly half of spike-specific TCRs reportedly go after variant regions that carry no mutations.

Libraries were prepared by immunoSEQ multiplex PCR; TCRdb keeps only in-frame clonotypes and omits some of them. Of roughly 90,000 clones listed, 80% to 90% are singletons. As to this clone: Its matching antigen is unknown.

This sequence was found in an adult in good health. J is TRBJ1-3 and V is TRBV19, with 7 positions matching TRBD1. The sample was peripheral blood, taken on day 0 of AZD1222 vaccination. CDR3 residues: CASQGEYSGNTIYF. CDR3 nucleotides: TGTGCCAGTCAGGGGGAATACTCTGGAAACACCATATATTTT.